The 8 T cell receptor beta chains reported below all come from one sample, sequenced in a study of cytomegalovirus exposure and HLA in healthy donors. 13 Jbeta primers and 60 Vbeta primers were used for the PCR. The protocol was immunoSEQ multiplex PCR, while the TCRdb copy is restricted to in-frame clones and leaves out a portion. The profile covers around 220,000 clones, with around 79% appearing a single time and 0.2% to 0.25% taken by the ten largest. Material for sequencing was PBMCs. The origin of the receptors is a girl aged 2-9 years in good health and CMV-seronegative.

This chain links TRBV12-5 with TRBJ2-2; perhaps TRBD2 as D (5 bases). The CDR3 consists of 14 residues. CDR1 LGHNT and CDR2 FRNRAP come from the germline V gene. Trimming took 0 bases from V and 5 from J, leaving 7 bases between them. CDR3 nucleotides: TGTGCTAGTGGTTTGGTCACGGGGACCGGGGAGCTGTTTTTT. It codes for CASGLVTGTGELFF.

The chain uses TRBV7-7 and TRBJ2-5; 7 bases match TRBD2. After removal of 5 bases from V and 5 bases from J, the junction contained 11 bases not matched to a gene. This CDR3 is built from 15 residues. The V gene's germline CDR1 is SSHAT and CDR2 FNYEAQ (reference sequence). The CDR3 reads CASSPYRGEGETQYF. CDR3 nucleotide sequence: TGTGCCAGCAGCCCGTACCGGGGGGAAGGGGAGACCCAGTACTTC.

This chain uses TRBV7-6 with TRBJ1-1; D is unclear. V was trimmed by 3 bases and J by 0 bases, leaving 8 bases between them. The CDR3 is made up of 14 amino acids. CDR1 and CDR2 from the germline V gene are SGHVS and FNYEAQ. DNA for the CDR3: TGTGCCAGCAGCTTCGGACTTGTGAACACTGAAGCTTTCTTT. It yields the protein CASSFGLVNTEAFF.

The chain couples TRBV5-4 to TRBJ2-3, with 11 bases aligning to TRBD2. The CDR3 loop spans 15 amino acids. V was pared by 4 bases and J by 2 bases, with 3 bases of the junction left unmatched. In germline, CDR1 is SGHNT, CDR2 YYREEE (reference sequence). The CDR3 spells CASSPSGGTTDTQYF. In DNA form, the CDR3 reads TGTGCCAGCAGCCCTAGCGGGGGGACCACAGATACGCAGTATTTT.

This clone occurred a few times. This sequence joins TRBV15 and TRBJ2-7, with 7 bases matching TRBD1. The CDR3 length is 15 residues. Germline CDR1 LNHNV, CDR2 YYDKDF (reference sequence). V lost 1 base, J lost 1 base, and 4 bases stayed unmatched. The chain's CDR3 is CATSRVRQGSYEQYF. CDR3 DNA sequence: TGTGCCACCAGCAGAGTCCGACAGGGTTCCTACGAGCAGTACTTC.

CDR3 nucleotide sequence: TGTGCCAGTAGGACAACACTAGCGGGAGGTCCCGGGGAGCAGTTCTTC. This translates into CASRTTLAGGPGEQFF. The V gene is TRBV19, the J gene TRBJ2-1, with 12 bases aligning to TRBD2. This CDR3 is built from 16 residues. Looked up from germline, CDR1 is LNHDA and CDR2 is SQIVND (reference sequence). V gave up 6 bases and J gave up 10 bases; unmatched junction bases: 13.

This rearrangement joins TRBV12-5 to TRBJ1-2; 9 bases are a match to TRBD1. Looked up from germline, CDR1 is LGHNT and CDR2 is FRNRAP. V was clipped by 3 bases and J by 4 bases; unmatched bases: 0. The length of the CDR3 is 13 residues. CDR3 residues: CASGLQGAYGYTF. The CDR3 coding sequence is TGTGCTAGTGGTTTACAGGGGGCCTATGGCTACACCTTC.

The rearrangement uses TRBV7-9 and TRBJ2-5; 7 bases line up with TRBD1. The J call may be in error: the DNA end matches TRBJ2-7 better. CDR3 length: 13 amino acids. Germline-derived CDR1 and CDR2 are SEHNR and FQNEAQ (reference sequence). The CDR3 nucleotides are TGTGCCAGCAGCTCCGGGACAGAGTACGAGCAGTACTTC. Translating gives CASSSGTEYEQYF.